The 20 T cell receptor beta chains below all came from one sample that was sequenced in a study of OX40 agonist ivuxolimab in advanced cancers. This table comes from immunoSEQ multiplex PCR, and its TCRdb copy is limited to in-frame clones, with some not included. This repertoire shows about 69,000 clones, around 89% found once; its top ten account for 6.5%. The sequences come from CD4+ or CD8+ T cells sorted from blood, collected in a trial of the OX40 agonist ivuxolimab. The receptors derive from an adult with an advanced solid tumor such as melanoma, head and neck, liver or kidney cancer.

J is TRBJ2-7 and V is TRBV19, with a tentative D call TRBD1 (6 bases). The V gene lost 9 bases and the J gene lost 2 bases, with 20 bases spanning the gap. The length of the CDR3 is 15 residues. Germline lookup yields CDR1 LNHDA and CDR2 SQIVND (reference sequence). The CDR3 coding sequence is TGTGCCAGCCAAGATCCCGGGACAAATGCCTACGAGCAGTACTTC. Translation: CASQDPGTNAYEQYF. The complete variable domain, with remaining parts taken from reference TRBV19 and TRBJ2-7, reads DGGITQSPKYLFRKEGQNVTLSCEQNLNHDAMYWYRQDPGQGLRLIYYSQIVNDFQKGDIAEGYSVSREKKESFPLTVTSAQKNPTAFYLCASQDPGTNAYEQYFGPGTRLTVT.

The J gene is TRBJ1-6, the V gene TRBV19, with no clear D. The CDR3 extends over 11 amino acids. Germline V gene lookup returns CDR1 LNHDA and CDR2 SQIVND (reference sequence). CDR3 residues: CAGGYNSPLHF. CDR3 bases: TGTGCTGGCGGGTATAATTCACCCCTCCACTTT. The variable domain in full, completed from reference TRBV19 and TRBJ1-6, reads DGGITQSPKYLFRKEGQNVTLSCEQNLNHDAMYWYRQDPGQGLRLIYYSQIVNDFQKGDIAEGYSVSREKKESFPLTVTSAQKNPTAFYLCAGGYNSPLHFGNGTRLTVT.

V is TRBV29-1 and J is TRBJ2-3, with 9 bases matching TRBD2. After removal of 6 bases from V and 0 bases from J, the junction contained 7 bases not matched to a gene. This CDR3 contains 15 residues. Germline V CDR1 and CDR2: SQVTM, ANQGSEA. The CDR3 loop is CSVFPTSGSTDTQYF. Written as DNA, the CDR3 is TGCAGCGTGTTTCCGACTAGCGGCAGCACAGATACGCAGTATTTT.

The table lists this clone with a count of one. The chain uses TRBV9 and TRBJ1-5; no definite D call. Germline lookup yields CDR1 SGDLS and CDR2 YYNGEE. CDR3 length: 13 residues. V lost 4 bases and J 0 bases, leaving 5 bases between the germline ends. In DNA form, the CDR3 reads TGTGCCAGCAGCCTGAATAGCAATCAGCCCCAGCATTTT. It is translated as CASSLNSNQPQHF. Drawing the rest from reference TRBV9 and TRBJ1-5, the complete variable domain is DSGVTQTPKHLITATGQRVTLRCSPRSGDLSVYWYQQSLDQGLQFLIQYYNGEERAKGNILERFSAQQFPDLHSELNLSSLELGDSALYFCASSLNSNQPQHFGDGTRLSIL.

The rearrangement joins TRBV15 to TRBJ2-3, with 8 bases that match TRBD2. With V trimmed by 2 bases and J by 0 bases, 7 bases remained unmatched. Looked up from germline, CDR1 is LNHNV and CDR2 is YYDKDF (reference sequence). The CDR3 has 17 residues. This chain's CDR3 is CATSRIGRGASTDTQYF. CDR3 coding DNA: TGTGCCACCAGCAGAATTGGGCGGGGGGCCAGCACAGATACGCAGTATTTT.

The gene calls are TRBV6-6 and TRBJ1-2, with 7 bases matching TRBD1. The germline CDR1 and CDR2 sequences are MNHNY and SVGAGI (reference sequence). The CDR3 loop spans 14 amino acids. After removal of 0 bases from V and 5 bases from J, the junction contained 3 bases not matched to a gene. The CDR3 nucleotides are TGTGCCAGCAGTTACTCGCCACAGGGGTATGGCTACACCTTC. Its translation is CASSYSPQGYGYTF.

The genes are TRBV6-1 and TRBJ2-5, with 11 nucleotides matching TRBD2. The V gene end was trimmed by 3 bases and the J gene end by 1 base; junction bases not matched to a gene: 10. This CDR3 comprises 18 residues. Germline V CDR1 and CDR2: MNHNS, SASEGT. CDR3 residues: CASSDSNLAGGIQETQYF. In DNA, the CDR3 is TGTGCCAGCAGTGACAGCAACTTAGCGGGAGGGATCCAAGAGACCCAGTACTTC.

V and J are TRBV27 and TRBJ2-1; possible D gene TRBD2, 6 bases. The CDR3 has 14 amino acids. Germline V gene lookup returns CDR1 MNHEY and CDR2 SMNVEV (reference sequence). Trimming stripped 4 bases from V and 2 bases from J, with 9 bases between. The CDR3 here is CASSWGDTYNEQFF. In nucleotides, the CDR3 is TGTGCCAGCAGTTGGGGGGATACCTACAATGAGCAGTTCTTC.

This chain links TRBV6-6 with TRBJ2-2; D is ambiguous. Germline V gene lookup returns CDR1 MNHNY and CDR2 SVGAGI (reference sequence). Trimming stripped 0 bases from V and 0 bases from J, with 5 bases between. The CDR3 is 15 residues long. The CDR3 region has the DNA TGTGCCAGCAGTTACTCGGAAACGAACACCGGGGAGCTGTTTTTT. Translating gives CASSYSETNTGELFF.

This clone is categorized as medium-sized. The gene calls are TRBV9 and TRBJ2-7; 8 nucleotides agree with TRBD1. Germline values: CDR1 SGDLS, CDR2 YYNGEE. The CDR3 loop spans 13 amino acids. The V and J ends lost 3 bases and 3 bases, in that order; junction bases with no gene match: 2. The CDR3 is CASSAGTGYEQYF. CDR3 DNA: TGTGCCAGCAGCGCCGGGACAGGCTACGAGCAGTACTTC.

This rearrangement joins TRBV11-2 to TRBJ2-2; D gene ambiguous. The CDR3 consists of 17 residues. V gave up 5 bases and J gave up 0 bases, with 16 bases separating them. CDR1 SGHAT and CDR2 FQNNGV come from the germline V gene. In nucleotides, the CDR3 is TGTGCCAGCAGCGAAGGTACGGCGCTTTCGAACACCGGGGAGCTGTTTTTT. This encodes CASSEGTALSNTGELFF.

This clone was counted only a few times. The chain employs TRBV5-6 and TRBJ2-7; TRBD2 aligns across 11 bases. Trimming cost V 3 bases and J 4 bases; bases outside gene matches: 3. Germline CDR1 is SGHDT and CDR2 is YYEEEE. The length of the CDR3 is 14 residues. CDR3 nucleotide sequence: TGTGCCAGCAGCTCGGGACTAGCGGTTTACGAGCAGTACTTC. Protein: CASSSGLAVYEQYF.

The chain joins TRBV6-1 to TRBJ1-5; TRBD1 aligns across 7 bases. Germline V gives CDR1 MNHNS, CDR2 SASEGT. The CDR3 spans 15 residues. Unmatched junction bases numbered 5, after V lost 6 bases and J lost 0 bases. The CDR3, as DNA: TGTGCCAGCAGCCCGACAGGGAATAGCAATCAGCCCCAGCATTTT. Amino acid sequence: CASSPTGNSNQPQHF.

V and J are TRBV18 and TRBJ2-3; unclear D gene. Germline values: CDR1 KGHSH, CDR2 LQKENI. This CDR3 comprises 13 residues. The V end lost 0 bases, the J end lost 7 bases, and 8 bases lay between the germline ends. CDR3 DNA sequence: TGTGCCAGCTCACCACCACGAGAGAATACGCAGTATTTT. It yields the protein CASSPPRENTQYF.

V and J are TRBV9 and TRBJ2-5, with TRBD1 matching 7 bases. Trimming removed 1 base from V and 4 bases from J; junction bases left unmatched: 4. CDR1 and CDR2 (germline): SGDLS, YYNGEE. The CDR3 contains 14 residues. This CDR3 reads CASSVRGGLETQYF. The CDR3 nucleotides are TGTGCCAGCAGCGTAAGAGGGGGCCTAGAGACCCAGTACTTC.

The genes are TRBV5-6 and TRBJ2-3; maybe TRBD2 (6 bases). The V end was cut by 5 bases, the J end by 3 bases, with 16 bases between. The CDR3 covers 15 residues. From germline, CDR1 is SGHDT and CDR2 YYEEEE. The CDR3 bases are TGTGCCAGCAGACCGGGACTTTCCTCGACAGATACGCAGTATTTT. Protein sequence: CASRPGLSSTDTQYF.

This clone was found a few times. V is TRBV9 and J is TRBJ2-1, with 11 bases aligning to TRBD2. The CDR3 contains 16 residues. In germline, CDR1 is SGDLS, CDR2 YYNGEE. V lost 2 bases, J lost 4 bases, and 5 bases stayed unmatched. The CDR3 spells CASSVPTSGAYNEQFF. In nucleotides, the CDR3 is TGTGCCAGCAGCGTTCCGACTAGCGGGGCGTACAATGAGCAGTTCTTC. The variable domain in full, completed from reference TRBV9 and TRBJ2-1, reads DSGVTQTPKHLITATGQRVTLRCSPRSGDLSVYWYQQSLDQGLQFLIQYYNGEERAKGNILERFSAQQFPDLHSELNLSSLELGDSALYFCASSVPTSGAYNEQFFGPGTRLTVL.

CDR3 residues: CASSIEVLGSGIQYF. CDR3 bases: TGTGCCAGTAGTATAGAGGTACTTGGGTCTGGCATTCAGTACTTC. J is TRBJ2-4 and V is TRBV19, with no clear D. Germline values: CDR1 LNHDA, CDR2 SQIVND (reference sequence). V was shortened by 0 bases and J by 9 bases, with 15 bases between the two germline ends. There are 15 residues in the CDR3.

The J gene is TRBJ2-1, the V gene TRBV7-6; D is possibly TRBD2 (5 bases). Germline V CDR1 and CDR2: SGHVS, FNYEAQ. With 6 bases removed from V and 7 bases from J, the gap between germline ends came to 13 bases. The CDR3 extends over 13 amino acids. CDR3 region: CASSYSPGNEQFF. The CDR3 DNA is TGTGCCAGCAGTTATAGTCCGGGAAATGAGCAGTTCTTC.

The chain has TRBV29-1 and TRBJ2-5; D tentatively reads TRBD1 or TRBD2 (5 bases each). The germline gives CDR1 SQVTM, CDR2 ANQGSEA. The CDR3 spans 12 residues. Trimming shortened V by 4 bases and J by 3 bases, and 9 bases separated the two germline ends. The CDR3 sequence is CSVAQEEETQYF. The DNA for the CDR3 is TGCAGCGTTGCACAGGAGGAAGAGACCCAGTACTTC. Full variable domain (missing parts from reference TRBV29-1 and TRBJ2-5): SAVISQKPSRDICQRGTSLTIQCQVDSQVTMMFWYRQQPGQSLTLIATANQGSEATYESGFVIDKFPISRPNLTFSTLTVSNMSPEDSSIYLCSVAQEEETQYFGPGTRLLVL.